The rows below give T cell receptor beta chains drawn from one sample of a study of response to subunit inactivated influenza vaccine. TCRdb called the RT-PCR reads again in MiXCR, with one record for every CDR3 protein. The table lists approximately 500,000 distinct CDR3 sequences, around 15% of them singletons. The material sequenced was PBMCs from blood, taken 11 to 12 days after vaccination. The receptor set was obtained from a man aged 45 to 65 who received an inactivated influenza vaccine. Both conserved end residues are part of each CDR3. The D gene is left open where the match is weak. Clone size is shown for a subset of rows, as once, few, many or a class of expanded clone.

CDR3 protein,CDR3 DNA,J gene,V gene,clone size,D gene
CAWTHAGELFF,TGTGCCTGGACACACGCCGGGGAGCTGTTTTTT,TRBJ2-2,TRBV30,few,NA
CASSQDIALLTYNEQFF,TGCGCCAGCAGCCAAGATATCGCCCTCCTAACCTACAATGAGCAGTTCTTC,TRBJ2-1,TRBV4-3,NA,NA
CASRVRAGDGDTQYF,TGTGCCAGCAGAGTAAGAGCGGGGGATGGAGATACGCAGTATTTT,TRBJ2-3,TRBV2,NA,TRBD2
CASTLYPPSGETQYF,TGTGCCAGCACCCTTTACCCCCCCTCGGGGGAGACCCAGTACTTC,TRBJ2-5,TRBV6-1,many,NA
CASRGADPTDTQYF,TGCGCCAGCAGGGGTGCGGATCCCACAGATACGCAGTATTTT,TRBJ2-3,TRBV10-2,few,NA
CASSPTAGSSYNEQFF,TGTGCCAGCTCACCAACGGCAGGCAGCTCCTACAATGAGCAGTTCTTC,TRBJ2-1,TRBV18,NA,NA
CASSLAGGDYSPLHF,TGTGCCAGCAGCTTAGCCGGGGGCGACTATTCACCCCTCCACTTT,TRBJ1-6,TRBV11-2,few,NA
CASSIGGDLHEKLFF,TGCGCCAGCAGCATTGGAGGGGACCTCCATGAAAAACTGTTTTTT,TRBJ1-4,TRBV5-1,many,NA
CASSLVLGAHTEAFF,TGTGCCAGCAGCTTAGTTCTAGGGGCGCACACTGAAGCTTTCTTT,TRBJ1-1,TRBV7-2,few,NA
CSVAGGTVSYEQYF,TGCAGCGTTGCAGGGGGGACAGTGTCCTACGAGCAGTACTTC,TRBJ2-7,TRBV29-1,NA,NA
CASSSQGTPETQYF,TGTGCCAGCAGTTCCCAGGGGACCCCGGAGACCCAGTACTTC,TRBJ2-5,TRBV28,NA,NA
CASSPTGGGYGYTF,TGTGCCAGCAGCCCGACAGGGGGTGGCTATGGCTACACCTTC,TRBJ1-2,TRBV6-1,NA,TRBD1
CASSHYPKGRSYEQYF,TGTGCCAGCAGCCATTATCCAAAAGGGCGCTCCTACGAGCAGTACTTC,TRBJ2-7,TRBV12-3/TRBV12-4,few,NA
CAISESTYEQYF,TGTGCCATCAGTGAGTCAACCTACGAGCAGTACTTC,TRBJ2-7,TRBV10-3,few,NA
CSARIRGSAHEQFF,TGCAGTGCTAGAATACGGGGGTCAGCGCATGAGCAGTTCTTC,TRBJ2-1,TRBV20-1,NA,NA
CASSFRPPGSQPQHF,TGTGCCAGCAGTTTTAGGCCTCCGGGGAGTCAGCCCCAGCATTTT,TRBJ1-5,TRBV12-3/TRBV12-4,NA,NA
CSAFTGGEEQYF,TGCAGCGCGTTCACAGGGGGCGAAGAGCAGTACTTC,TRBJ2-7,TRBV29-1,many,TRBD1
CASSWTSEKSYEQYF,TGCGCCAGCAGCTGGACTAGCGAGAAATCCTACGAGCAGTACTTC,TRBJ2-7,TRBV5-1,few,TRBD2
CSARTSGRATPYNEQFF,TGCAGTGCTAGAACTAGCGGGAGGGCCACTCCATACAATGAGCAGTTCTTC,TRBJ2-1,TRBV20-1,few,TRBD2
CAWSPGTNNSPLHF,TGTGCCTGGAGTCCCGGGACCAATAATTCACCCCTCCACTTT,TRBJ1-6,TRBV30,NA,NA
CASSPGLGVNEQFF,TGCGCCAGCAGCCCGGGACTAGGAGTCAATGAGCAGTTCTTC,TRBJ2-1,TRBV5-1,NA,TRBD2
CASSSQRASQFF,TGTGCCAGCAGCTCTCAGCGGGCCTCTCAGTTCTTC,TRBJ2-1,TRBV12-3/TRBV12-4,few,NA
CASSQANRGGYTF,TGCGCCAGCAGCCAGGCGAACAGGGGTGGCTACACCTTC,TRBJ1-2,TRBV4-3,few,TRBD1
CASSPRALEANYGYTF,TGTGCCAGCTCACCCCGGGCCCTGGAAGCTAACTATGGCTACACCTTC,TRBJ1-2,TRBV18,NA,NA
CASSQGTGPYNEQFF,TGCGCCAGCAGCCAGGGGACAGGTCCCTACAATGAGCAGTTCTTC,TRBJ2-1,TRBV5-1,many,TRBD1
CASSEFGGLGDTIYF,TGTGCCAGCAGTGAATTTGGAGGACTTGGAGACACCATATATTTT,TRBJ1-3,TRBV25-1,few,NA
CASTVTGLPSIAQYF,TGTGCCAGCACCGTTACGGGGCTACCATCTATTGCGCAGTATTTT,TRBJ2-3,TRBV11-2,few,NA
CASSQMARSPLHF,TGTGCCAGCAGCCAGATGGCCAGATCACCCCTCCACTTT,TRBJ1-6,TRBV6-2/TRBV6-3,NA,NA